This T cell receptor (beta chain) was observed in a study of OX40 agonist ivuxolimab in advanced cancers. V gave up 6 bases and J gave up 2 bases, with 18 bases separating them. The CDR3 contains 15 residues. The germline CDR1 and CDR2 sequences are SQVTM and ANQGSEA. The repertoire was sequenced with immunoSEQ multiplex PCR; TCRdb's copy has only in-frame clones and lacks some. Of tens of thousands of clones detected, 70% to 90% appear once; the ten largest clones hold around 0.4%. The chain has TRBV29-1 and TRBJ2-3; D tentatively fits TRBD1 or TRBD2 (5 bases each). The sequence derives from an adult with an advanced solid tumor such as melanoma, head and neck, liver or kidney cancer. Sequenced here: CD4+ or CD8+ T cells sorted from blood, sampled in a trial of the OX40 agonist ivuxolimab. The CDR3 sequence: CSVRRLGVATDTQYF. CDR3 coding DNA: TGCAGCGTGAGAAGATTGGGGGTGGCCACAGATACGCAGTATTTT.